This entry lists 11 T cell receptor beta chains sequenced from one sample in a study of T cells after posttransplantation cyclophosphamide. Only in-frame clones appear in the TCRdb table, and some are missing; sequencing was by immunoSEQ multiplex PCR. There are about 12,000 clones in the sample, none observed a single time. A marrow graft followed busulfan-fludarabine conditioning, with cyclophosphamide on days +3 and +4. This specimen consisted of PBMCs, obtained after allogeneic stem cell transplant with posttransplant cyclophosphamide. These receptors all come from a female patient in her thirties or forties who received an allogeneic stem cell transplant from an unrelated donor, was CMV-positive, and had acute GVHD only. Some T cells may be provided by the graft donor.

This clone was counted many times. The V and J genes are TRBV29-1 and TRBJ1-2; 8 nucleotides match TRBD1. Trimming at V came to 0 bases and at J to 3 bases, leaving 9 bases not matched to a gene. The V gene's germline CDR1 is SQVTM and CDR2 ANQGSEA. This CDR3 is built from 16 residues. The CDR3 here is CSVEDRQAGGDYGYTF. CDR3 DNA sequence: TGCAGCGTTGAAGATCGTCAGGCAGGGGGCGACTATGGCTACACCTTC.

This clone occurred a few times. The chain recombines TRBV19 with TRBJ2-7, with D maybe TRBD2 (5 bases). The CDR3 consists of 13 residues. The germline gives CDR1 LNHDA, CDR2 SQIVND (reference sequence). V gave up 5 bases and J gave up 3 bases, with 11 bases separating them. The CDR3 nucleotides are TGTGCCAGTAGTGGAGGACGGGGCTACGAGCAGTACTTC. Translated, it gives CASSGGRGYEQYF.

The table lists this clone with a few counts. The chain links TRBV28 to TRBJ2-3; D might be TRBD2 (6 bases). The CDR3 runs to 16 residues. CDR1 and CDR2 (germline): MDHEN, SYDVKM. Trimming cost V 5 bases and J 3 bases, with 18 bases left between them. The CDR3 nucleotides read TGTGCCAGCAGTCCTCCGGGGGATCTTTCTACAGATACGCAGTATTTT. Translating gives CASSPPGDLSTDTQYF.

This clone was seen only a few times. V usage is TRBV19 and J usage is TRBJ2-7, with a possible D match to TRBD2 (5 bases). The CDR3 covers 16 residues. Trimming left V 2 bases short and J 2 bases short, with 16 bases between. Germline values: CDR1 LNHDA, CDR2 SQIVND (reference sequence). The CDR3 protein is CASSIMASLSPYEQYF. The CDR3 DNA is TGTGCCAGTAGTATAATGGCTAGCTTAAGCCCCTACGAGCAGTACTTC.

This clone was observed a few times. It differs at one base from a far larger clone, so likely a read error. As DNA, the CDR3 is TGCGCCAGCAGCCAAGATTTGTCAGGGGGCAAGCCCCAGCATTTT. Its protein product is CASSQDLSGGKPQHF. J is TRBJ1-5 and V is TRBV4-1; 8 positions agree with TRBD1. CDR1 and CDR2 (germline): MGHRA, YSYEKL. Germline trimming cut 0 bases from V and 8 bases from J; bases unmatched to any gene: 6. This CDR3 is 15 amino acids long.

This clone was seen ten or more times. The chain carries TRBV7-2 and TRBJ1-1; D possibly corresponds to TRBD1 (5 bases). V shed 5 bases and J shed 3 bases, with 13 bases lying between them. This CDR3 has 14 residues. Germline-derived CDR1 and CDR2 are SGHTA and FQGNSA. The CDR3 DNA reads as TGTGCCAGCAGCCCCCGGAAAGGGGACACTGAAGCTTTCTTT. Protein: CASSPRKGDTEAFF.

At least ten counts were recorded for this clone. This rearrangement joins TRBV10-1 to TRBJ2-7; 10 positions agree with TRBD2. Looked up from germline, CDR1 is WNHNN and CDR2 is SYGVQD (reference sequence). CDR3 size: 15 residues. The junction had 7 bases not matched to a gene; V was cut back by 6 bases and J by 2 bases. This CDR3 is CASRKGTSVPYEQYV. The CDR3 DNA reads as TGCGCCAGCAGAAAAGGGACTAGCGTACCCTACGAGCAGTACGTC.

This clone was seen many times. The rearrangement uses TRBV5-1 and TRBJ2-2; TRBD2 matches 8 bases. This CDR3 has 17 amino acids. From germline, CDR1 is SGHRS and CDR2 YFSETQ. After removal of 0 bases from V and 3 bases from J, the junction contained 7 bases not matched to a gene. The CDR3: CASSLGLLAAHTGELFF. CDR3 in DNA: TGCGCCAGCAGCTTGGGGCTACTAGCGGCTCACACCGGGGAGCTGTTTTTT. The complete variable domain, with remaining parts taken from reference TRBV5-1 and TRBJ2-2, reads KAGVTQTPRYLIKTRGQQVTLSCSPISGHRSVSWYQQTPGQGLQFLFEYFSETQRNKGNFPGRFSGRQFSNSRSEMNVSTLELGDSALYLCASSLGLLAAHTGELFFGEGSRLTVL.

This clone has just a few counts. The gene calls are TRBV7-2 and TRBJ1-2; no clear D. Germline CDR1 SGHTA, CDR2 FQGNSA. There are 13 residues in the CDR3. Trimming pared 6 bases from V and 0 bases from J, leaving 8 bases between. The CDR3 loop reads CASRAAANYGYTF. The CDR3 DNA reads TGTGCCAGCAGGGCGGCAGCTAACTATGGCTACACCTTC. Drawing the rest from reference TRBV7-2 and TRBJ1-2, the complete variable domain is GAGVSQSPSNKVTEKGKDVELRCDPISGHTALYWYRQSLGQGLEFLIYFQGNSAPDKSGLPSDRFSAERTGGSVSTLTIQRTQQEDSAVYLCASRAAANYGYTFGSGTRLTVV.

In this sample, this clone turned up many times. The rearrangement uses TRBV5-1 and TRBJ1-3, with TRBD1 matching over 7 bases. Germline CDR1 SGHRS, CDR2 YFSETQ. This CDR3 is built from 13 residues. V shed 8 bases and J 4 bases; nucleotides not matched to a gene: 6. CDR3 bases: TGCGCCAGTTCTGACAGGGCGGGAAACACCATATATTTT. Its protein product is CASSDRAGNTIYF.

This clone was seen many times. The chain recombines TRBV11-1 with TRBJ2-7; 7 bases agree with TRBD2. This CDR3 comprises 17 residues. Looked up from germline, CDR1 is SGHAT and CDR2 is FQDESV (reference sequence). Trimming cost V 5 bases and J 3 bases; bases outside gene matches: 16. CDR3 amino acids: CASSRREGQVLLYEQYF. CDR3 in DNA: TGTGCCAGCAGCCGTAGGGAGGGGCAGGTTCTCCTCTACGAGCAGTACTTC.